This passage covers 5 T cell receptor beta chains from one sample sequenced in a study of shared clonotypes between healthy human individuals. Clones were read by immunoSEQ multiplex PCR, and TCRdb kept only the in-frame ones, dropping some. This sample yields some 1,400,000 clones, of which roughly 96% are seen a single time; approximately 1.1% belongs to the top ten. Source material: naive CD4+ T cells sorted from blood. Regarding subset: CD45RA+ positively selected. These receptors were collected from a young man in good health.

This chain uses TRBV27 with TRBJ2-7, with D perhaps matching TRBD1 or TRBD2 (5 bases each). V dropped 1 base and J dropped 2 bases, with 9 bases sitting between them. The CDR3 loop spans 14 amino acids. Germline-derived CDR1 and CDR2 are MNHEY and SMNVEV (reference sequence). CDR3 coding DNA: TGTGCCAGCAGTTTATTGGGACCCGCCTACGAGCAGTACTTC. Translating gives CASSLLGPAYEQYF.

The sample holds a few counts of this clone. This rearrangement joins TRBV5-4 to TRBJ1-2; the D gene is possibly TRBD1 (5 bases). The germline V gene has CDR1 SGHNT and CDR2 YYREEE (reference sequence). The ends were cut back, 0 bases at V and 6 bases at J, with 9 bases in the middle. The CDR3 extends over 13 amino acids. CDR3 amino acids: CASSLDRLDGYTF. The CDR3 DNA follows: TGTGCCAGCAGCTTGGACAGGCTCGATGGCTACACCTTC. The complete variable domain, with remaining parts taken from reference TRBV5-4 and TRBJ1-2, reads ETGVTQSPTHLIKTRGQQVTLRCSSQSGHNTVSWYQQALGQGPQFIFQYYREEENGRGNFPPRFSGLQFPNYSSELNVNALELDDSALYLCASSLDRLDGYTFGSGTRLTVV.

The chain uses TRBV6-6 and TRBJ1-1, with 9 bases identical to TRBD1. The CDR3 has 14 amino acids. The germline gives CDR1 MNHNY, CDR2 SVGAGI (reference sequence). The V and J ends lost 6 bases and 4 bases, in that order; junction bases with no gene match: 6. In DNA form, the CDR3 reads TGTGCCAGCAGGCAGGTGGACAGGGGCACTGAAGCTTTCTTT. This codes for CASRQVDRGTEAFF.

This chain uses TRBV6-1 with TRBJ2-7, with a tentative D call TRBD1 (6 bases). CDR1 is MNHNS, CDR2 SASEGT, per germline. CDR3 length: 14 amino acids. V lost 6 bases and J 5 bases, leaving 17 bases between the germline ends. The CDR3 nucleotides read TGTGCCAGCAGGGCCTCGAGGGGGTTAGACGAGCAGTACTTC. It is translated as CASRASRGLDEQYF.

The chain employs TRBV5-1 and TRBJ1-1; unclear D gene. This CDR3 contains 16 residues. Trimming took off 2 bases at V and 1 base at J, with 15 bases between the two ends. Looked up from germline, CDR1 is SGHRS and CDR2 is YFSETQ. The CDR3 coding sequence is TGCGCCAGCAGCTTCCCCCGCGGCACCGCGAACACTGAAGCTTTCTTT. The encoded protein is CASSFPRGTANTEAFF.